Listed below are T cell receptor beta chains from one sample, sequenced in a study of radiotherapy plus CTLA-4 blockade in lung cancer. TCRdb keeps only in-frame clones here, not all; method: immunoSEQ multiplex PCR. This sample carries 78,000 or so clones, around 90% of them seen once, and the ten largest clones take around 1%. The sample here was peripheral blood, taken from a patient treated with radiotherapy plus ipilimumab. The receptors come from a human donor with non-small cell lung cancer who had stable disease on radiotherapy plus ipilimumab. Both conserved end residues are part of each CDR3. Fields, in order: D gene, V gene, J gene, clone size, CDR3 DNA, CDR3 protein. D genes are given only for firm matches. Some rows mark clone size as missing; the rest say once, few, many or name a class of expanded clone.

d_gene: TRBD1
v_gene: TRBV18
j_gene: TRBJ2-7
abundance: .
CDR3nt: TGTGCCAGCTCACCCCCGGGACAGGGGCGGCACGAGCAGTACTTC
CDR3aa: CASSPPGQGRHEQYF

d_gene: .
v_gene: TRBV19
j_gene: TRBJ2-2
abundance: .
CDR3nt: TGTGCCAGTAGTACATCGAACACCGGGGAGCTGTTTTTT
CDR3aa: CASSTSNTGELFF

d_gene: .
v_gene: TRBV7-2
j_gene: TRBJ2-4
abundance: .
CDR3nt: TGTGCCAGCAGAACCACCCCCTTGGCCAAAAACATTCAGTACTTC
CDR3aa: CASRTTPLAKNIQYF

d_gene: TRBD1
v_gene: TRBV5-1
j_gene: TRBJ1-2
abundance: .
CDR3nt: TGCGCCAGCAGCCCGATCCGGACAGGGGTTGGCTACACCTTC
CDR3aa: CASSPIRTGVGYTF

d_gene: .
v_gene: TRBV18
j_gene: TRBJ1-5
abundance: .
CDR3nt: TGTGCCAGCTCACCCGGGAGGGGGGCTGGGCAGCCCCAGCATTTT
CDR3aa: CASSPGRGAGQPQHF

d_gene: TRBD1
v_gene: TRBV6-5
j_gene: TRBJ1-6
abundance: once
CDR3nt: TGTGCCAGCAGGATAGACAGGGCCTGGTCACCCCTCCACTTT
CDR3aa: CASRIDRAWSPLHF

d_gene: .
v_gene: TRBV2
j_gene: TRBJ2-3
abundance: once
CDR3nt: TGTGCCAGCAGCGGAGGATACACAGATACGCAGTATTTT
CDR3aa: CASSGGYTDTQYF

d_gene: .
v_gene: TRBV7-2
j_gene: TRBJ2-7
abundance: .
CDR3nt: TGTGCCAGCAGCGTAGCGGACGAGTACGAGCAGTACTTC
CDR3aa: CASSVADEYEQYF

d_gene: TRBD2
v_gene: TRBV6-6
j_gene: TRBJ2-3
abundance: .
CDR3nt: TGTGCCAGCAGTCTAGCGGGGTCGATGTCGGATACGCAGTATTTT
CDR3aa: CASSLAGSMSDTQYF

d_gene: TRBD1
v_gene: TRBV7-6
j_gene: TRBJ1-1
abundance: .
CDR3nt: TGTGCCAGCAGCTTAGAGGACAGGGGTACTGAAGCTTTCTTT
CDR3aa: CASSLEDRGTEAFF

d_gene: .
v_gene: TRBV10-3
j_gene: TRBJ1-5
abundance: .
CDR3nt: TGTGCCATCAGTGGGAGTTCGGGGGGGGACCCCAGCGATCAGCCCCAGCATTTT
CDR3aa: CAISGSSGGDPSDQPQHF

d_gene: .
v_gene: TRBV7-8
j_gene: TRBJ2-1
abundance: .
CDR3nt: TGTGCCAGCAGCCTCGGAGGGGGCTCCTACAATGAGCAGTTCTTC
CDR3aa: CASSLGGGSYNEQFF

d_gene: .
v_gene: TRBV11-2
j_gene: TRBJ2-7
abundance: .
CDR3nt: TGTGCCAGCAGCGCTAACAATGGGGGGGCCGAGCAGTACTTC
CDR3aa: CASSANNGGAEQYF

d_gene: .
v_gene: TRBV11-2
j_gene: TRBJ1-1
abundance: once
CDR3nt: TGTGCCAGCAGCTTAGCTGTAGAGGAAGCTTTCTTT
CDR3aa: CASSLAVEEAFF

d_gene: .
v_gene: TRBV4-1
j_gene: TRBJ1-2
abundance: few
CDR3nt: TGCGCCAGCAGCCAGTCGGACAGTTCTAACTATGGCTACACCTTC
CDR3aa: CASSQSDSSNYGYTF

d_gene: TRBD2
v_gene: TRBV27
j_gene: TRBJ2-1
abundance: .
CDR3nt: TGTGCCAGCAGTTTAGGTTCTAGCGGTCGCAATGAGCAGTTCTTC
CDR3aa: CASSLGSSGRNEQFF

d_gene: .
v_gene: TRBV6-5
j_gene: TRBJ1-2
abundance: once
CDR3nt: TGTGCCAGCAGTTCACAAGGACGGCTCTATGGCTACACCTTC
CDR3aa: CASSSQGRLYGYTF

d_gene: TRBD1
v_gene: TRBV2
j_gene: TRBJ1-6
abundance: .
CDR3nt: TGTGCCGGGGGTCCGGGACAGCCTTCACCCCTCCACTTT
CDR3aa: CAGGPGQPSPLHF

d_gene: .
v_gene: TRBV19
j_gene: TRBJ1-2
abundance: .
CDR3nt: TGTGCCAGTAGTTTGGCCGGATCCTTGGGGCATGGCTACACCTTC
CDR3aa: CASSLAGSLGHGYTF

d_gene: .
v_gene: TRBV14
j_gene: TRBJ1-1
abundance: few
CDR3nt: TGTGCCAGCAGCCCCGTCCTGCACAGGAACACTGAAGCTTTCTTT
CDR3aa: CASSPVLHRNTEAFF

d_gene: .
v_gene: TRBV11-2
j_gene: TRBJ1-2
abundance: .
CDR3nt: TGTGCCAGCAGCTTATGGGGGTCGGGTGGCTACACCTTC
CDR3aa: CASSLWGSGGYTF

d_gene: .
v_gene: TRBV5-4
j_gene: TRBJ2-7
abundance: few
CDR3nt: TGTGCCAGCAGCTCTTTAGGGAGAGGGTCCTACGAGCAGTACTTC
CDR3aa: CASSSLGRGSYEQYF

d_gene: TRBD2
v_gene: TRBV5-4
j_gene: TRBJ2-5
abundance: .
CDR3nt: TGTGCCAGCAGCTTGGGGGGACTAGCGGGATATATTGCGCAAGAGACCCAGTACTTC
CDR3aa: CASSLGGLAGYIAQETQYF

d_gene: TRBD1
v_gene: TRBV9
j_gene: TRBJ2-4
abundance: .
CDR3nt: TGTGCCAGCAGCCCTACACGAAGAGGGGGCGAAAACATTCAGTACTTC
CDR3aa: CASSPTRRGGENIQYF

d_gene: .
v_gene: TRBV18
j_gene: TRBJ2-7
abundance: .
CDR3nt: TGTGCCAGCTCCCGGGCGGGGACTGGAGAGCAGTACTTC
CDR3aa: CASSRAGTGEQYF

d_gene: .
v_gene: TRBV5-1
j_gene: TRBJ1-1
abundance: .
CDR3nt: TGCGCCAGCAGCCTATCAGGGAAGGACACTGAAGCTTTCTTT
CDR3aa: CASSLSGKDTEAFF

d_gene: TRBD2
v_gene: TRBV6-5
j_gene: TRBJ2-7
abundance: .
CDR3nt: TGTGCCAGCAGTCCCCGACCAGCGGGAGCTCCCCAGTACTTC
CDR3aa: CASSPRPAGAPQYF

d_gene: TRBD1
v_gene: TRBV7-9
j_gene: TRBJ1-4
abundance: .
CDR3nt: TGTGCCAGCAGCTTAGGACAGGGTTATGAAAAACTGTTTTTT
CDR3aa: CASSLGQGYEKLFF

d_gene: .
v_gene: TRBV7-9
j_gene: TRBJ1-1
abundance: .
CDR3nt: TGTGCCAGCAGATCAGGCAGTTACACTGAAGCTTTCTTT
CDR3aa: CASRSGSYTEAFF

d_gene: .
v_gene: TRBV5-1
j_gene: TRBJ1-3
abundance: .
CDR3nt: TGCGCCAGCAGCTTGGATTTAAACACCATATATTTT
CDR3aa: CASSLDLNTIYF

d_gene: TRBD2
v_gene: TRBV6-5
j_gene: TRBJ2-3
abundance: .
CDR3nt: TGTGCCAGCAGTTACTTAGCGGGAAGCACAGATACGCAGTATTTT
CDR3aa: CASSYLAGSTDTQYF

d_gene: TRBD2
v_gene: TRBV6-4
j_gene: TRBJ2-7
abundance: .
CDR3nt: TGTGCCAGCAGTCCCGCTAGCGGCCACGAGCAGTACTTC
CDR3aa: CASSPASGHEQYF

d_gene: TRBD2
v_gene: TRBV5-1
j_gene: TRBJ2-1
abundance: .
CDR3nt: TGCGCCAGCAGCACTCCTAGCGGGAACAATGAGCAGTTCTTC
CDR3aa: CASSTPSGNNEQFF

d_gene: TRBD1
v_gene: TRBV28
j_gene: TRBJ2-7
abundance: .
CDR3nt: TGTGCCAGCAGTAGGACAGGGGGCGAATACGAGCAGTACTTC
CDR3aa: CASSRTGGEYEQYF

d_gene: .
v_gene: TRBV21-1
j_gene: TRBJ1-2
abundance: .
CDR3nt: TGTGCCAGCAGGCAGGGGGCGGGATATGGCTACACCTTC
CDR3aa: CASRQGAGYGYTF

d_gene: .
v_gene: TRBV5-1
j_gene: TRBJ1-4
abundance: .
CDR3nt: TGCGCCAGCAGAATACTTGCAACTAATGAAAAACTGTTTTTT
CDR3aa: CASRILATNEKLFF

d_gene: TRBD1
v_gene: TRBV5-1
j_gene: TRBJ2-3
abundance: .
CDR3nt: TGCGCCAGCAGGTATGGGACAGGGGGGCCAGATACGCAGTATTTT
CDR3aa: CASRYGTGGPDTQYF

d_gene: .
v_gene: TRBV6-5
j_gene: TRBJ1-1
abundance: few
CDR3nt: TGTGCCAGCAGTTACTCGTCCACCAGGGGAGAAGCTTTCTTT
CDR3aa: CASSYSSTRGEAFF

d_gene: .
v_gene: TRBV2
j_gene: TRBJ2-1
abundance: .
CDR3nt: TGTGCCAGCAGGCGGGACTCGCAGGGAACTGGGTTCTTC
CDR3aa: CASRRDSQGTGFF

d_gene: .
v_gene: TRBV11-2
j_gene: TRBJ2-1
abundance: .
CDR3nt: TGTGCCAGCAGCTTAGAAGTGATGGGGCCCTCCTACAATGAGCAGTTCTTC
CDR3aa: CASSLEVMGPSYNEQFF

d_gene: TRBD1
v_gene: TRBV19
j_gene: TRBJ1-5
abundance: .
CDR3nt: TGTGCCAGTAGCGACAGGGGGAAAGGCAATCAGCCCCAGCATTTT
CDR3aa: CASSDRGKGNQPQHF

d_gene: .
v_gene: TRBV7-2
j_gene: TRBJ2-3
abundance: .
CDR3nt: TGTGCCAGCAGCTTACGTGGTCCGGCAGATACGCAGTATTTT
CDR3aa: CASSLRGPADTQYF

d_gene: TRBD2
v_gene: TRBV5-6
j_gene: TRBJ2-3
abundance: once
CDR3nt: TGTGCCAGCAGGGCGGGACTAGCGACCCAGGTCACAGATACGCAGTATTTT
CDR3aa: CASRAGLATQVTDTQYF

d_gene: .
v_gene: TRBV30
j_gene: TRBJ1-5
abundance: .
CDR3nt: TGTGCCTGGAGTTCCCGACAGGTAAATCAGCCCCAGCATTTT
CDR3aa: CAWSSRQVNQPQHF

d_gene: TRBD1
v_gene: TRBV12-5
j_gene: TRBJ2-5
abundance: once
CDR3nt: TGTGCTAGTGGTTTGGGGGACAGACACCAAGAGACCCAGTACTTC
CDR3aa: CASGLGDRHQETQYF

d_gene: .
v_gene: TRBV30
j_gene: TRBJ1-4
abundance: .
CDR3nt: TGTGCCTGGAGTAGAGAGGGCAAACGGAGTGAAAAACTGTTTTTT
CDR3aa: CAWSREGKRSEKLFF

d_gene: .
v_gene: TRBV29-1
j_gene: TRBJ2-5
abundance: .
CDR3nt: TGCAGCGTGGGGGGAGGCGGCGAGACCCAGTACTTC
CDR3aa: CSVGGGGETQYF

d_gene: TRBD1
v_gene: TRBV28
j_gene: TRBJ2-3
abundance: .
CDR3nt: TGTGCCAGCAGTTTGACCGGGACAGGGGCAGATACGCAGTATTTT
CDR3aa: CASSLTGTGADTQYF

d_gene: TRBD1
v_gene: TRBV6-4
j_gene: TRBJ2-2
abundance: .
CDR3nt: TGTGCCAGCAGTCGGGGACAGCCGAACACCGGGGAGCTGTTTTTT
CDR3aa: CASSRGQPNTGELFF

d_gene: TRBD2
v_gene: TRBV19
j_gene: TRBJ2-7
abundance: .
CDR3nt: TGTGCCAGTGCCCCGTCGTGGCGGGGGGCCAACCGAACCTACGAGCAGTACTTC
CDR3aa: CASAPSWRGANRTYEQYF

d_gene: TRBD2
v_gene: TRBV27
j_gene: TRBJ2-7
abundance: .
CDR3nt: TGTGCCAGCACCAGCACGGGAGGGGTCGCCTCCTACGAGCAGTACTTC
CDR3aa: CASTSTGGVASYEQYF

d_gene: .
v_gene: TRBV6-1
j_gene: TRBJ1-5
abundance: .
CDR3nt: TGTGCCAGCAGTCCATCCATTAGCAATCAGCCCCAGCATTTT
CDR3aa: CASSPSISNQPQHF

d_gene: .
v_gene: TRBV5-4
j_gene: TRBJ2-3
abundance: .
CDR3nt: TGTGCCAGCAGCTTGGGTCCCTACCGGAGGGATGATACGCAGTATTTT
CDR3aa: CASSLGPYRRDDTQYF

d_gene: .
v_gene: TRBV11-2
j_gene: TRBJ2-1
abundance: once
CDR3nt: TGTGCCAGCAGCTTACAGGACAATGAGCAGTTCTTC
CDR3aa: CASSLQDNEQFF

d_gene: .
v_gene: TRBV2
j_gene: TRBJ1-5
abundance: .
CDR3nt: TGTGCCAGCAGTGCCTCCCTCTTCCCCCGCAGGGCGGAGGCTCAGCCCCAGCATTTT
CDR3aa: CASSASLFPRRAEAQPQHF

d_gene: .
v_gene: TRBV25-1
j_gene: TRBJ1-1
abundance: .
CDR3nt: TGTGCCAGCAGCGCGCGGGAGAACACTGAAGCTTTCTTT
CDR3aa: CASSARENTEAFF

d_gene: TRBD1
v_gene: TRBV6-1
j_gene: TRBJ2-1
abundance: .
CDR3nt: TGTGCCAGCAGACTGCAGACAGGGTACAATGAGCAGTTCTTC
CDR3aa: CASRLQTGYNEQFF

d_gene: TRBD1
v_gene: TRBV29-1
j_gene: TRBJ2-7
abundance: .
CDR3nt: TGCAGCACCAGGACAGGGAGAATGGGCGAGCAGTACTTC
CDR3aa: CSTRTGRMGEQYF

d_gene: TRBD2
v_gene: TRBV2
j_gene: TRBJ2-7
abundance: .
CDR3nt: TGTGCCAGCTGCATTAGCGGGGGAGCCTCCTACGAGCAGTACTTC
CDR3aa: CASCISGGASYEQYF